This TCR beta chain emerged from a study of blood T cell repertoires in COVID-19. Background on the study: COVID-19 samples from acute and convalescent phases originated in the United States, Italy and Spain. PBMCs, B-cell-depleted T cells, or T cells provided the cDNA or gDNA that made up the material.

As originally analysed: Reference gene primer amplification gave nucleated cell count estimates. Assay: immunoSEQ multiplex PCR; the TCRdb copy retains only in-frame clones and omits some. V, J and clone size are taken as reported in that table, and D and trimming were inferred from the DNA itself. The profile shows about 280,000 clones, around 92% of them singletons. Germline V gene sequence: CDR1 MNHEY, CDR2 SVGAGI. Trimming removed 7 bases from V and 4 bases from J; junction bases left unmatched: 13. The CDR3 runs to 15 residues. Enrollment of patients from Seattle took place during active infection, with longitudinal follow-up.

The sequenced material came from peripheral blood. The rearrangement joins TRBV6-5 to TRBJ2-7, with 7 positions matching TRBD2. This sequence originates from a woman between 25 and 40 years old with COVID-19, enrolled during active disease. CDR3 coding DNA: TGTGCCAGCATTCCAGTAGCGGGCGTTGGATACGAGCAGTACTTC. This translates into CASIPVAGVGYEQYF.